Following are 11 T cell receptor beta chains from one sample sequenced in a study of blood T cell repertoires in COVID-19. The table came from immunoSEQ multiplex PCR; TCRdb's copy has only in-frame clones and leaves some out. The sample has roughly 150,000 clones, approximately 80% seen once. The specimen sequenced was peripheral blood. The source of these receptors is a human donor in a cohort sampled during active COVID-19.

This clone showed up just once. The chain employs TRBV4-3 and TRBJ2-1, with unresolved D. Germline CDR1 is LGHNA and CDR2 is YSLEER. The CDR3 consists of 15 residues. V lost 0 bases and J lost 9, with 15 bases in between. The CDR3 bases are TGCGCCAGCAGCCAAGATCGTGGTAGTTCGAGTGAGCAGTTCTTC. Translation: CASSQDRGSSSEQFF.

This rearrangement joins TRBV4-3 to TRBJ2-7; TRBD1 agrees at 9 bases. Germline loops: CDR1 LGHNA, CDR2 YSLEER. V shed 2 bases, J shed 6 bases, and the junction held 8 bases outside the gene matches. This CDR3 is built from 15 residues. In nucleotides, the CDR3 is TGCGCCAGCAGCCAAACCGGGACAGGGACGTCCGAGCAGTACTTC. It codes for CASSQTGTGTSEQYF.

Here the CDR3 DNA reads TGCAGTGCTAGAGTTCAGGACGAGCAGTACTTC. It specifies CSARVQDEQYF. The rearrangement uses TRBV20-1 and TRBJ2-7; D is uncertain. This CDR3 contains 11 residues. Germline V gene sequence: CDR1 DFQATT, CDR2 SNEGSKA (reference sequence). V gave up 1 base and J gave up 5 bases, with 6 bases separating them.

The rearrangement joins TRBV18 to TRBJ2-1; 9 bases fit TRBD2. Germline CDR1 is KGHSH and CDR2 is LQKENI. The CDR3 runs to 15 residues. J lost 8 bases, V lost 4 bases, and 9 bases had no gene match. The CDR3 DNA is TGTGCCAGCTCACTGGCCGGGACTAGCAATTATGAGCAGTTCTTC. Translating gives CASSLAGTSNYEQFF. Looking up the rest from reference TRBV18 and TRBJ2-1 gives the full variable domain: NAGVMQNPRHLVRRRGQEARLRCSPMKGHSHVYWYRQLPEEGLKFMVYLQKENIIDESGMPKERFSAEFPKEGPSILRIQQVVRGDSAAYFCASSLAGTSNYEQFFGPGTRLTVL.

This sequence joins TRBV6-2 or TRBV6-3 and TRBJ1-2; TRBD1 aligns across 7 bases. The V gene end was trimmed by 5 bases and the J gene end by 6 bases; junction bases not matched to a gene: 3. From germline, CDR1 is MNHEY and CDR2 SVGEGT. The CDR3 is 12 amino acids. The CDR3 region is CASSPTGNGYTF. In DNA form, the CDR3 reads TGTGCCAGCAGTCCGACAGGGAATGGCTACACCTTC.

The CDR3 reads CASSEVQDSYEQYF. Written as DNA, the CDR3 is TGTGCCAGCAGTGAAGTACAAGATTCCTACGAGCAGTACTTC. The V gene is TRBV6-1, the J gene TRBJ2-7; D is uncertain. Trimming shortened V by 1 base and J by 1 base, and 8 bases separated the two germline ends. The CDR3 runs to 14 residues. Looked up from germline, CDR1 is MNHNS and CDR2 is SASEGT.

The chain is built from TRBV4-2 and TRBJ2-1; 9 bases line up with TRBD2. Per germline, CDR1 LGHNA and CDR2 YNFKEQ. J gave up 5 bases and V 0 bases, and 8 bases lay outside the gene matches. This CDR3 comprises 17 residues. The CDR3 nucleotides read TGTGCCAGCAGCCAAGATCTTCCTAGCGGGAACCACAATGAGCAGTTCTTC. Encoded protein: CASSQDLPSGNHNEQFF.

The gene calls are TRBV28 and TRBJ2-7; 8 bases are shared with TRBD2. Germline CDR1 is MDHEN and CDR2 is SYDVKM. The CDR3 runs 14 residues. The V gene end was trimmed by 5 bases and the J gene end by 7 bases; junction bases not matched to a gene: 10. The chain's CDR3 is CASSTSGLAGEQYF. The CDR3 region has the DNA TGTGCCAGCAGTACCTCCGGACTAGCAGGGGAGCAGTACTTC.

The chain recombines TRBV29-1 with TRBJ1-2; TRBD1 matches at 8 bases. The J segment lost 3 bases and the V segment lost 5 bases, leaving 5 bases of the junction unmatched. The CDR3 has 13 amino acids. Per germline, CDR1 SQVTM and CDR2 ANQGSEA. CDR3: CSVNRGSDYGYTF. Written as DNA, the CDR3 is TGCAGCGTTAACAGGGGGTCGGACTATGGCTACACCTTC.

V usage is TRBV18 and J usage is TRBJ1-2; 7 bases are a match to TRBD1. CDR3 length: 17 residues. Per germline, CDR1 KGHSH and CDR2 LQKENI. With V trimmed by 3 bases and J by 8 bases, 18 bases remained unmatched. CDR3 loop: CASSPRQGVDTGLGYTF. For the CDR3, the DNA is TGTGCCAGCTCACCCCGACAGGGTGTCGACACTGGGCTGGGCTACACCTTC.

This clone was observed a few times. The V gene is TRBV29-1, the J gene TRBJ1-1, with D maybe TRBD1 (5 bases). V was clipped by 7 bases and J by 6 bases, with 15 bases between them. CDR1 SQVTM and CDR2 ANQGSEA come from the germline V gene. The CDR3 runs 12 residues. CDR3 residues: CSATKGVSEAFF. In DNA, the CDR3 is TGCAGCGCTACTAAAGGGGTGTCTGAAGCTTTCTTT.